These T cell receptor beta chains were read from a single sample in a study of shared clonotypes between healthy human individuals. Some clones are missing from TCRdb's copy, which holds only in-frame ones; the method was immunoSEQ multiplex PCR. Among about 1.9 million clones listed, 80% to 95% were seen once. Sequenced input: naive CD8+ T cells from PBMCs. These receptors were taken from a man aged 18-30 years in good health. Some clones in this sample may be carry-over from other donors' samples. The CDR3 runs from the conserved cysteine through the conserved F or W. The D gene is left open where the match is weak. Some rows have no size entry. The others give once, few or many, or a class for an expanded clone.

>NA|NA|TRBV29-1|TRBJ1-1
CSPQGGAMNTEAFF
TGCAGCCCTCAGGGCGGGGCCATGAACACTGAAGCTTTCTTT
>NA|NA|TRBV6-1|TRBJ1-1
CASSYSLNTEAFF
TGTGCCAGCAGCTATAGCTTGAACACTGAAGCTTTCTTT
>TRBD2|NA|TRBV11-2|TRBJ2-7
CASSLDLSGRPPGPIEQYF
TGTGCCAGCAGCTTAGATTTAAGCGGGAGGCCACCAGGACCCATCGAGCAGTACTTC
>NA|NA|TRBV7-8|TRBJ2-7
CASARAYGDSYEQYF
TGTGCCAGCGCCAGGGCTTACGGGGACTCCTACGAGCAGTACTTC
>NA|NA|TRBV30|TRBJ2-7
CAWTDRSYEQYF
TGTGCCTGGACAGACAGGTCCTACGAGCAGTACTTC
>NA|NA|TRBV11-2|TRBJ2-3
CASSLSANYGTDTQYF
TGTGCCAGCAGCTTATCAGCCAACTACGGTACAGATACGCAGTATTTT
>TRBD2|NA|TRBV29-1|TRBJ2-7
CSAGGGKSYEQYF
TGCAGCGCCGGGGGGGGAAAATCATACGAGCAGTACTTC
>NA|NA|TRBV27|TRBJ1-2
CASSLSGTAYGYTF
TGTGCCAGCAGTTTATCAGGGACGGCCTATGGCTACACCTTC
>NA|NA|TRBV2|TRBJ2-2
CASNEWKNTGELFF
TGTGCCAGCAACGAGTGGAAGAACACCGGGGAGCTGTTTTTT
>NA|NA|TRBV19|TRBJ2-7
CASSFDSSYEQYF
TGTGCCAGTAGTTTCGACAGCTCCTACGAGCAGTACTTC
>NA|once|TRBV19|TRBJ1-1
CASSMRAGYTEAFF
TGTGCCAGTAGTATGAGAGCAGGATACACTGAAGCTTTCTTT
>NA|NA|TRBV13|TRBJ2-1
CASSLLRESSYNEQFF
TGTGCCAGCAGCTTACTTCGGGAGAGCTCCTACAATGAGCAGTTCTTC
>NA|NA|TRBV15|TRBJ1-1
CATSRREDPNTEAFF
TGTGCCACCAGCAGACGCGAGGACCCAAACACTGAAGCTTTCTTT
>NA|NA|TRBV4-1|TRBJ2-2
CASSHRDPENTGELFF
TGCGCCAGCAGCCACCGAGATCCCGAGAACACCGGGGAGCTGTTTTTT
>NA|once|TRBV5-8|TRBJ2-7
CASSSLGYSYEQYF
TGTGCCAGCAGCTCTCTGGGGTACAGCTACGAGCAGTACTTC
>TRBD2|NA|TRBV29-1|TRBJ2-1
CSVVPSGATWNEQFF
TGCAGCGTTGTGCCTAGCGGGGCTACCTGGAATGAGCAGTTCTTC
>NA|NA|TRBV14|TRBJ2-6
CASSQGDLLANVLTF
TGTGCCAGCAGCCAAGGGGATCTGCTGGCCAACGTCCTGACTTTC
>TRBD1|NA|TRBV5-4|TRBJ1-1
CASSFGTDMNTEAFF
TGTGCCAGCAGCTTTGGGACAGACATGAACACTGAAGCTTTCTTT
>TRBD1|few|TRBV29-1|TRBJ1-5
CSARTGSGQPQHF
TGCAGCGCCCGGACAGGGTCGGGTCAGCCCCAGCATTTT
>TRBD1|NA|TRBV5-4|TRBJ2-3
CASSLGDRVTDTQYF
TGTGCCAGCAGCCTAGGGGACAGGGTCACAGATACGCAGTATTTT
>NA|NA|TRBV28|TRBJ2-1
CASSQGDPYNEQFF
TGTGCCAGCAGTCAGGGTGACCCCTACAATGAGCAGTTCTTC
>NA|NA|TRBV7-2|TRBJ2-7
CASSLVSEHEQYF
TGTGCCAGCAGCTTAGTGTCGGAGCACGAGCAGTACTTC
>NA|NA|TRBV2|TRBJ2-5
CASSGSEAQETQYF
TGTGCCAGCAGTGGATCGGAAGCACAAGAGACCCAGTACTTC
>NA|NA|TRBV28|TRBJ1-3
CASSLSAELGNTIYF
TGTGCCAGCAGTTTATCCGCGGAGCTGGGAAACACCATATATTTT
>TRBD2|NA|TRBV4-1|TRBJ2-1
CASSQDRLAGAESEQFF
TGCGCCAGCAGCCAAGATCGGCTAGCGGGAGCTGAGAGTGAGCAGTTCTTC
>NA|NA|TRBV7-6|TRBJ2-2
CASSLLPGELFF
TGTGCCAGCAGCTTATTACCCGGGGAGCTGTTTTTT
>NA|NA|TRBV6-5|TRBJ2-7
CASSGIEYEQYF
TGTGCCAGCAGTGGGATAGAGTACGAGCAGTACTTC
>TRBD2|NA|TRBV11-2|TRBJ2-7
CASSPGGGLYEQYF
TGTGCCAGCAGCCCCGGCGGGGGGCTGTACGAGCAGTACTTC
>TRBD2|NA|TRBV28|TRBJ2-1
CASSSRLAGYEQFF
TGTGCCAGCAGCTCAAGACTAGCGGGCTATGAGCAGTTCTTC
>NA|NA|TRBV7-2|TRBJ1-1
CASSLAESTEAFF
TGTGCCAGCAGCTTAGCGGAGAGCACTGAAGCTTTCTTT
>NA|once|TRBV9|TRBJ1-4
CASSGTDGAGEKLFF
TGTGCCAGCAGCGGGACAGACGGGGCAGGCGAAAAACTGTTTTTT
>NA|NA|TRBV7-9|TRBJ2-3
CASSFSPRGITDTQYF
TGTGCCAGCAGCTTCTCTCCTAGGGGGATCACAGATACGCAGTATTTT
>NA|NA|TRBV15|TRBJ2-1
CATSRGWDSDNEQFF
TGTGCCACCAGCAGAGGTTGGGACTCCGACAATGAGCAGTTCTTC
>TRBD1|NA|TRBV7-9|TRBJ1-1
CASSGRQGIGDTEAFF
TGTGCCAGCAGCGGACGACAGGGAATTGGAGATACTGAAGCTTTCTTT
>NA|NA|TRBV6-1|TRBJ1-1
CASSVPDSVTEAFF
TGTGCCAGCAGTGTGCCGGACAGCGTCACTGAAGCTTTCTTT
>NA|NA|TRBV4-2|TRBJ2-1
CASSQDGQTQFF
TGTGCCAGCAGCCAAGATGGGCAAACGCAGTTCTTC
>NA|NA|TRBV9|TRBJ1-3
CASSPSAGGNTIYF
TGTGCCAGCAGCCCCTCGGCGGGGGGAAACACCATATATTTT
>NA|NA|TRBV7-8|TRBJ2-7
CASSLGIVDAYEQYF
TGTGCCAGCAGCTTAGGGATTGTCGATGCCTACGAGCAGTACTTC
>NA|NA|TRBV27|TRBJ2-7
CASSLSGEGYEQYF
TGTGCCAGCAGTTTGTCAGGGGAGGGCTACGAGCAGTACTTC
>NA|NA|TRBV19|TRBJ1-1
CASRRDFNTEAFF
TGTGCCAGTAGGCGGGACTTTAACACTGAAGCTTTCTTT
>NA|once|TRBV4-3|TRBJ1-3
CASSLSGGSGNTIYF
TGCGCCAGCAGCCTCTCGGGAGGCTCTGGAAACACCATATATTTT
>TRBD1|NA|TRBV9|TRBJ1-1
CASGQGATEAFF
TGTGCCAGCGGACAGGGGGCGACTGAAGCTTTCTTT
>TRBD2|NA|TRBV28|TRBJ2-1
CASSLTAGGPSYEQFF
TGTGCCAGCAGTTTAACGGCGGGAGGGCCAAGCTATGAGCAGTTCTTC
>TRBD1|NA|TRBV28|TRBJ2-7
CASRSRQGYEQYF
TGTGCCAGCAGAAGCCGACAGGGCTACGAGCAGTACTTC
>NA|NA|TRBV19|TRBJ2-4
CASSPRIAKNIQYF
TGTGCCAGTAGCCCCAGAATAGCCAAAAACATTCAGTACTTC
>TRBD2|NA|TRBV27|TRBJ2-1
CASSFGTSGSHEQFF
TGTGCCAGCAGTTTTGGGACTAGCGGGAGTCATGAGCAGTTCTTC
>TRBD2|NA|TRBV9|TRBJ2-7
CASSVAGTSGYEQYF
TGTGCCAGCAGCGTAGCCGGGACTAGCGGTTACGAGCAGTACTTC
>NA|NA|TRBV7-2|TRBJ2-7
CASSLGLSGEQYF
TGTGCCAGCAGCTTAGGATTGTCGGGCGAGCAGTACTTC
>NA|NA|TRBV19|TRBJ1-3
CASSTSSSGNTIYF
TGTGCCAGTAGTACAAGCTCTTCTGGAAACACCATATATTTT
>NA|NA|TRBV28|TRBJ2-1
CASSLWSGLNNEQFF
TGTGCCAGCAGTTTATGGTCAGGGCTTAACAATGAGCAGTTCTTC
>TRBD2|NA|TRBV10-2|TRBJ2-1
CASTGGGILRGEQFF
TGCGCCAGCACCGGCGGGGGGATCTTAAGGGGTGAGCAGTTCTTC
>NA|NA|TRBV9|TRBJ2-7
CASSVAGLTTYEQYF
TGTGCCAGCAGCGTAGCCGGACTAACCACCTACGAGCAGTACTTC
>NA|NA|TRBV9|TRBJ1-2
CASSVGREVGYGYTF
TGTGCCAGCAGCGTAGGTCGTGAGGTGGGCTATGGCTACACCTTC
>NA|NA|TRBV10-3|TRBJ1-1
CAISVSRGIGNTEAFF
TGTGCCATCAGTGTTTCGAGGGGGATCGGAAACACTGAAGCTTTCTTT
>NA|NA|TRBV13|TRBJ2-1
CASSLEGGLRNEQFF
TGTGCCAGCAGCTTAGAGGGAGGTCTGAGGAATGAGCAGTTCTTC
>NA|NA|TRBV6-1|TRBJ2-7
CASSESRRASYEQYF
TGTGCCAGCAGTGAATCCCGCAGGGCCTCCTACGAGCAGTACTTC
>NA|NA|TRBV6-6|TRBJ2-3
CASSVQSTDTQYF
TGTGCCAGCAGTGTACAGAGCACAGATACGCAGTATTTT
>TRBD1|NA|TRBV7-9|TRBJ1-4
CASSVTGARLEKLFF
TGTGCCAGCAGCGTCACAGGGGCTCGGCTCGAAAAACTGTTTTTT
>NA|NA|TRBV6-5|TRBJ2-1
CASHGDYNEQFF
TGTGCCAGCCATGGTGACTACAATGAGCAGTTCTTC